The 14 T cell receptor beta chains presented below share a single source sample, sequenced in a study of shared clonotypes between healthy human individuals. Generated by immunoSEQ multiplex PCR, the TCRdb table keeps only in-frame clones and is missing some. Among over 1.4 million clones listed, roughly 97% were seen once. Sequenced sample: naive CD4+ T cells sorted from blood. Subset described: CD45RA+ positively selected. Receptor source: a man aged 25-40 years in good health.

The CDR3 is CASTPTGHSYEQYF. CDR3 bases: TGCGCCAGCACCCCGACAGGGCACTCCTACGAGCAGTACTTC. J is TRBJ2-7 and V is TRBV5-1, with 7 positions matching TRBD1. The junction had 6 bases not matched to a gene; V was cut back by 6 bases and J by 0 bases. Germline V gene lookup returns CDR1 SGHRS and CDR2 YFSETQ. The CDR3 spans 14 residues. Based on the CDR3 plus reference TRBV5-1 and TRBJ2-7, the full variable domain is KAGVTQTPRYLIKTRGQQVTLSCSPISGHRSVSWYQQTPGQGLQFLFEYFSETQRNKGNFPGRFSGRQFSNSRSEMNVSTLELGDSALYLCASTPTGHSYEQYFGPGTRLTVT.

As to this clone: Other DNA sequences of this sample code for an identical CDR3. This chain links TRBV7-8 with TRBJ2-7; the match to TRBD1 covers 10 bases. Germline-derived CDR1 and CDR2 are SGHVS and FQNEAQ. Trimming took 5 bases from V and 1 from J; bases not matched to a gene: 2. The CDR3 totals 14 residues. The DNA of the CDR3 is TGTGCCAGCAGCCGGGACAGGGGATCCTACGAGCAGTACTTC. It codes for CASSRDRGSYEQYF.

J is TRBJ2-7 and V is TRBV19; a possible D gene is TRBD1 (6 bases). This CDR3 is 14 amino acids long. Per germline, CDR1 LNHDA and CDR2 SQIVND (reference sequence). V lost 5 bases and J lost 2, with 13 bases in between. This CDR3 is CASSPRGQTYEQYF. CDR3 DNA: TGTGCCAGTAGTCCCCGGGGACAAACCTACGAGCAGTACTTC.

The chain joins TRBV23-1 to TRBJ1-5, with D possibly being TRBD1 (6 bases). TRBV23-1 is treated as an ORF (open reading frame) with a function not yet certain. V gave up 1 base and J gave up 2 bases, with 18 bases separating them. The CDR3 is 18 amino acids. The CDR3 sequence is CASSQFSRGVNRNQPQHF. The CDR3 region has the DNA TGCGCCAGCAGTCAATTTTCCAGGGGCGTCAATCGCAATCAGCCCCAGCATTTT.

The DNA for the CDR3 is TGTGCCAGCAGTGAAGGTTCTGGGCGGAACACTGAAGCTTTCTTT. Amino acid sequence: CASSEGSGRNTEAFF. This chain joins TRBV2 and TRBJ1-1, with D unresolved. Germline V gives CDR1 SNHLY, CDR2 FYNNEI. The CDR3 is made up of 15 amino acids. The V and J ends lost 1 base and 1 base respectively, with 10 bases between them.

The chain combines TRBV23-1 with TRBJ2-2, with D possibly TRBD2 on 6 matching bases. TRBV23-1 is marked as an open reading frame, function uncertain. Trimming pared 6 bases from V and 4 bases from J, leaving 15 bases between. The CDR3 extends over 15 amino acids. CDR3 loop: CASREGGPVTGELFF. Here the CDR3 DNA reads TGCGCCAGCAGGGAGGGAGGACCGGTCACCGGGGAGCTGTTTTTT.

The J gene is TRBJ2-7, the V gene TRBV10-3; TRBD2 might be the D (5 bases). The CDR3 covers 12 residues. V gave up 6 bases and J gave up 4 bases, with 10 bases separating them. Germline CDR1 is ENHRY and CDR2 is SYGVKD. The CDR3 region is CAIRIRGYEQYF. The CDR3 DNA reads TGTGCCATCAGAATACGAGGGTACGAGCAGTACTTC.

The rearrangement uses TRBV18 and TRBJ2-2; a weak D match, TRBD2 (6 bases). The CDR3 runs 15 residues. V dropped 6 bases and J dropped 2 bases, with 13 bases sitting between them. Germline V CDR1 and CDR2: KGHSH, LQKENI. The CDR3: CASSVGTPNTGELFF. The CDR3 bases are TGTGCCAGCTCCGTCGGGACTCCCAACACCGGGGAGCTGTTTTTT.

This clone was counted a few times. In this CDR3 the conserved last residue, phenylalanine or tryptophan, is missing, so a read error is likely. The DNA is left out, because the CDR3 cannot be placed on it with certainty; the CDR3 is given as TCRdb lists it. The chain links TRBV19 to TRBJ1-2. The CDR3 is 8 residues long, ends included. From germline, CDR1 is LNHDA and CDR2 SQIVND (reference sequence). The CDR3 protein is CASSMVRD.

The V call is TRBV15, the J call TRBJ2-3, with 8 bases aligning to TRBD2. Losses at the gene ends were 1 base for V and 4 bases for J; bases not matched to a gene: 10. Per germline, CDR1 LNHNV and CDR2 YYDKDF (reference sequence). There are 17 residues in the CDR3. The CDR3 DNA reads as TGTGCCACCAGCAGAGCCCGCGGAGCGGGAGTAGCAGATACGCAGTATTTT. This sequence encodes CATSRARGAGVADTQYF.

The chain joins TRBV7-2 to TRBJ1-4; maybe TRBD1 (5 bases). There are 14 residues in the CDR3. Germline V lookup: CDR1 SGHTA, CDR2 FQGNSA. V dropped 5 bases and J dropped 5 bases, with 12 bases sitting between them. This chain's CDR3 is CASSTPGRNEKLFF. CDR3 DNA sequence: TGTGCCAGCAGCACCCCGGGACGGAATGAAAAACTGTTTTTT.

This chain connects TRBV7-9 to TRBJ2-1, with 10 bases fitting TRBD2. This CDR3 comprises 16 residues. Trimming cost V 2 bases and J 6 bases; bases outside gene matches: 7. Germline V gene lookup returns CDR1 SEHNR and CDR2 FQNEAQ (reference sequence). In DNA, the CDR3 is TGTGCCAGCAGCTTAATTCTAGCGGGAGTCGTCAATGAGCAGTTCTTC. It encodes CASSLILAGVVNEQFF.

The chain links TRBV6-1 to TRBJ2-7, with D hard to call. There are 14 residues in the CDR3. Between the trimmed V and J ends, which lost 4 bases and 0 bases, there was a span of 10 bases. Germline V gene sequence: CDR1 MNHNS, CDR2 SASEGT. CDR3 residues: CASSVESSSYEQYF. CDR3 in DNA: TGTGCCAGCAGTGTCGAGAGTAGCTCCTACGAGCAGTACTTC.

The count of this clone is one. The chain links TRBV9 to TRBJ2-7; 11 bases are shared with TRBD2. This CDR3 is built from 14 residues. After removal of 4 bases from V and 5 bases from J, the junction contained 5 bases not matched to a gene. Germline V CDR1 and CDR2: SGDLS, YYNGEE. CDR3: CASSSLAGDNEQYF. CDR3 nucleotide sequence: TGTGCCAGCAGCTCACTAGCGGGAGACAACGAGCAGTACTTC.